These 27 T cell receptor beta chains came from one sample sequenced in a study of T-cell memory formation after mild COVID-19. TCRdb re-called the 5' RACE reads with MiXCR, one entry per CDR3 protein. The table has almost 350,000 distinct CDR3 sequences, roughly 20% seen once. The material sequenced was PBMCs or a T cell subset sorted from them (not recorded which). All receptors come from a man younger than 35 who had mild COVID-19 (a few samples of this study predate the infection). Cell type and time point are not known.

This clonotype was counted a few times. J is TRBJ1-1 and V is TRBV19; 7 bases are a match to TRBD1. The germline gives CDR1 LNHDA, CDR2 SQIVND (reference sequence). The CDR3 has 15 amino acids. J gave up 4 bases and V 3 bases, and 8 bases lay outside the gene matches. CDR3 sequence: CASSIWVAGGTEAFF. The CDR3 DNA follows: TGTGCCAGTAGTATCTGGGTGGCAGGGGGCACTGAAGCTTTCTTT.

The chain recombines TRBV6-6 with TRBJ2-7; unclear D gene. There are 11 residues in the CDR3. Germline V gives CDR1 MNHNY, CDR2 SVGAGI (reference sequence). V was trimmed by 4 bases and J by 7 bases, leaving 8 bases between them. The CDR3 DNA is TGTGCCAGCAGTTCCACTCGGGAGCAGTACTTC. Its translation is CASSSTREQYF.

This clonotype has a handful of counts. The gene calls are TRBV30 and TRBJ2-2, with D perhaps TRBD1 (5 bases). Trimming shortened V by 0 bases and J by 6 bases, and 8 bases separated the two germline ends. There are 13 residues in the CDR3. The germline V gene has CDR1 GTSNPN and CDR2 SVGIG (reference sequence). CDR3 DNA: TGTGCCTGGAGTGTGGTCAGGGCCGGGGAGCTGTTTTTT. Its protein product is CAWSVVRAGELFF.

The chain combines TRBV12-3 or TRBV12-4 with TRBJ1-1, with D perhaps matching TRBD1 (5 bases). V was pared by 7 bases and J by 4 bases, with 13 bases between. The CDR3 runs 13 residues. The CDR3 sequence is CASIQMGVTEAFF. The CDR3, as DNA: TGTGCCAGCATCCAGATGGGGGTCACTGAAGCTTTCTTT.

J is TRBJ2-5 and V is TRBV5-5, with a tentative D call TRBD2 (5 bases). CDR1 SGHKS and CDR2 YYEKEE come from the germline V gene (reference sequence). V was trimmed by 4 bases and J by 3 bases, leaving 13 bases between them. There are 14 residues in the CDR3. The CDR3 reads CASSHPGSKETQYF. The CDR3 DNA sequence: TGTGCCAGCAGCCATCCGGGGAGCAAAGAGACCCAGTACTTC.

This clonotype was seen more than once but under ten times. This chain uses TRBV7-2 with TRBJ2-4, with 12 positions matching TRBD1. V lost 1 base to trimming and J lost 7 bases; unmatched junction nucleotides: 5. The CDR3 totals 16 residues. CDR1 is SGHTA, CDR2 FQGNSA, per germline. CDR3 nucleotides: TGTGCCAGCAGCTTAGGGGGACAGGGGGCTTGGAACATTCAGTACTTC. Protein: CASSLGGQGAWNIQYF.

The table lists this clonotype with a few counts. CDR3 sequence reads: CASSASGGDTQYF. As DNA, the CDR3 is TGTGCCAGCAGTGCCAGCGGTGGAGATACGCAGTATTTT. This chain joins TRBV6-5 and TRBJ2-3; the D gene is possibly TRBD2 (5 bases). Looked up from germline, CDR1 is MNHEY and CDR2 is SVGAGI. The CDR3 loop spans 13 amino acids. Trimming shortened V by 5 bases and J by 5 bases, and 11 bases separated the two germline ends.

The rearrangement uses TRBV7-8 and TRBJ2-7, with TRBD1 matching 10 bases. Germline V gene lookup returns CDR1 SGHVS and CDR2 FQNEAQ. There are 14 residues in the CDR3. V lost 2 bases and J lost 6; bases outside the gene matches: 4. DNA of the CDR3: TGTGCCAGCAGCTTATTGACAGGGGGCGGCGAGCAGTACGTC. Residues: CASSLLTGGGEQYV.

This clonotype was found a few times. This chain joins TRBV3-1 and TRBJ1-2; D ambiguous. There are 15 residues in the CDR3. V was shortened by 0 bases and J by 2 bases, with 10 bases between the two germline ends. CDR1 is LGHDT and CDR2 is YNNKEL in the germline V gene (reference sequence). The CDR3 is CASSQDSSGNYGYTF. The CDR3 bases are TGTGCCAGCAGCCAAGATAGTTCGGGCAACTATGGCTACACCTTC.

The chain joins TRBV18 to TRBJ1-1; D ambiguous. V was trimmed by 8 bases and J by 1 base, leaving 11 bases between them. This CDR3 comprises 13 residues. Germline-derived CDR1 and CDR2 are KGHSH and LQKENI. CDR3: CASTTATNTEAFF. The CDR3 DNA follows: TGTGCCAGCACAACAGCTACGAACACTGAAGCTTTCTTT. Full variable domain (outside the CDR3, taken from reference TRBV18 and TRBJ1-1): NAGVMQNPRHLVRRRGQEARLRCSPMKGHSHVYWYRQLPEEGLKFMVYLQKENIIDESGMPKERFSAEFPKEGPSILRIQQVVRGDSAAYFCASTTATNTEAFFGQGTRLTVV.

This clonotype was seen a handful of times. The CDR3 DNA is TGTGCCAGCAGTTACTCGATAGCCGGAGATAACACTGAAGCTTTCTTT. As protein: CASSYSIAGDNTEAFF. This chain connects TRBV6-6 to TRBJ1-1; D remains unclear. Germline-derived CDR1 and CDR2 are MNHNY and SVGAGI (reference sequence). The germline V and J ends were trimmed by 0 bases and 2 bases, with 13 bases remaining between them. The CDR3 has 16 residues.

This clonotype occurred a few times. CDR3 in amino acids: CASSPGTSGGAWYNEQFF. CDR3 nucleotides: TGTGCCAGCAGCCCCGGGACTAGCGGGGGGGCCTGGTACAATGAGCAGTTCTTC. The chain is built from TRBV7-9 and TRBJ2-1, with 16 bases matching TRBD2. The CDR3 totals 18 residues. The V and J ends lost 5 bases and 4 bases, in that order; junction bases with no gene match: 8. The germline V gene encodes CDR1 SEHNR and CDR2 FQNEAQ (reference sequence).

The chain combines TRBV6-2 or TRBV6-3 with TRBJ1-5, with D possibly being TRBD1 (5 bases). This CDR3 region has 14 residues. CDR1 is MNHEY, CDR2 SVGEGT, per germline. V was trimmed by 6 bases and J by 7 bases, leaving 16 bases between them. CDR3 protein: CASSLTGPQQPQHF. The CDR3 DNA reads as TGTGCCAGCAGCTTAACAGGCCCCCAGCAGCCCCAGCATTTT.

This chain links TRBV6-1 with TRBJ1-1, with D unclear. The CDR3 has 15 amino acids. V dropped 8 bases and J dropped 2 bases, with 18 bases sitting between them. The germline CDR1 and CDR2 sequences are MNHNS and SASEGT. The CDR3 coding sequence is TGTGCCAGCTGGCCGGGTCGGAGCGGTAACACTGAAGCTTTCTTT. Protein: CASWPGRSGNTEAFF.

This clonotype appeared many times. The chain uses TRBV12-3 or TRBV12-4 and TRBJ1-1; weak D call: TRBD1 (6 bases). The CDR3 loop spans 13 amino acids. V shed 3 bases and J shed 7 bases, with 12 bases lying between them. Here the CDR3 reads CASSFLQGGEAFF. CDR3 nucleotide sequence: TGTGCCAGCAGTTTTTTACAGGGCGGTGAAGCTTTCTTT.

This clonotype was observed a few times. V is TRBV9 and J is TRBJ1-2; no clear D gene. Germline values: CDR1 SGDLS, CDR2 YYNGEE. V lost 0 bases and J 8 bases, leaving 17 bases between the germline ends. The CDR3 is 15 amino acids. CDR3 coding DNA: TGTGCCAGCAGCGTAGTAGGCAGCAGATCGCGGGGCTACACCTTC. This translates into CASSVVGSRSRGYTF.

This clonotype turned up a few times. V is TRBV4-2 and J is TRBJ2-1; tentative D call: TRBD2 (6 bases). This CDR3 has 15 residues. CDR1 LGHNA and CDR2 YNFKEQ come from the germline V gene. Deletions cut 6 bases from V and 9 bases from J, with 21 bases between. The CDR3 DNA follows: TGTGCCAGCAGACCCCGGGGGACCACCCGTGGTGAGCAGTTCTTC. It encodes CASRPRGTTRGEQFF.

This clonotype has only a few counts. The chain employs TRBV4-2 and TRBJ1-4; D gene unclear. Trimming removed 1 base from V and 6 bases from J, with 18 bases in between. There are 17 residues in the CDR3. From germline, CDR1 is LGHNA and CDR2 YNFKEQ. This CDR3 is CASSQATTTKWHEKLFF. Written as DNA, the CDR3 is TGTGCCAGCAGCCAAGCGACGACCACGAAATGGCATGAAAAACTGTTTTTT.

The J gene is TRBJ2-7, the V gene TRBV7-2, with 10 bases lining up with TRBD2. V lost 6 bases to trimming and J lost 3 bases; unmatched junction nucleotides: 5. CDR1 is SGHTA, CDR2 FQGNSA, per germline. This CDR3 has 14 residues. This CDR3 is CASRRTSGDYEQYF. In nucleotides, the CDR3 is TGTGCCAGCAGGAGGACTAGCGGCGACTACGAGCAGTACTTC.

In DNA, the CDR3 is TGTGCCAGCAGCCAAGGGAGCTCTGGAAACACCATATATTTT. Its protein is CASSQGSSGNTIYF. The chain joins TRBV3-1 to TRBJ1-3; D not resolved. The V and J ends lost 1 base and 0 bases respectively, with 4 bases between them. This CDR3 has 14 residues. CDR1 and CDR2 from the germline V gene are LGHDT and YNNKEL (reference sequence).

This clonotype has a single count. The chain combines TRBV25-1 with TRBJ2-3, with 7 bases aligning to TRBD1. This CDR3 is 14 amino acids long. Unmatched junction bases numbered 4, after V lost 3 bases and J lost 4 bases. The germline V gene has CDR1 MGHDK and CDR2 SYGVNS. CDR3 sequence: CASSDSQGADTQYF. The DNA for the CDR3 is TGTGCCAGCAGTGATTCCCAGGGGGCAGATACGCAGTATTTT.

The gene calls are TRBV5-1 and TRBJ2-1, with no clear D. The length of the CDR3 is 15 residues. The germline CDR1 and CDR2 sequences are SGHRS and YFSETQ. V dropped 4 bases and J dropped 2 bases, with 13 bases sitting between them. CDR3: CASSPDPTPYNEQFF. CDR3 nucleotide sequence: TGCGCCAGCAGCCCGGACCCGACCCCCTACAATGAGCAGTTCTTC.

This chain's CDR3 is CASSQDRRRGYTF. Here the CDR3 DNA reads TGCGCCAGCAGCCAAGATCGCAGGAGAGGCTACACCTTC. The genes are TRBV4-3 and TRBJ1-2; D gene uncertain. The germline gives CDR1 LGHNA, CDR2 YSLEER. The V gene lost 0 bases and the J gene lost 8 bases, with 10 bases spanning the gap. This CDR3 region has 13 residues.

This chain uses TRBV28 with TRBJ1-1; D uncertain. V shed 6 bases and J shed 0 bases, with 14 bases lying between them. This CDR3 is built from 15 residues. Germline V gene data show CDR1 as MDHEN and CDR2 as SYDVKM. CDR3 residues: CASSAEGDMNTEAFF. The DNA for the CDR3 is TGTGCCAGCAGCGCGGAGGGAGATATGAACACTGAAGCTTTCTTT.

The chain joins TRBV5-1 to TRBJ2-1, with TRBD1 identical over 10 bases. Germline loops: CDR1 SGHRS, CDR2 YFSETQ. The CDR3 runs 16 residues. The junction had 1 base not matched to a gene; V was cut back by 0 bases and J by 1 base. The CDR3 protein is CASSLGTGGSYNEQFF. The CDR3 coding sequence is TGCGCCAGCAGCTTGGGGACAGGGGGTTCCTACAATGAGCAGTTCTTC.

This clonotype appeared once. J is TRBJ2-6 and V is TRBV2; D remains unclear. V was pared by 8 bases and J by 0 bases, with 2 bases between. CDR3 length: 12 amino acids. From germline, CDR1 is SNHLY and CDR2 FYNNEI. The CDR3 region is CASASGANVLTF. The CDR3 DNA is TGTGCCAGCGCCTCTGGGGCCAACGTCCTGACTTTC.

This clonotype was counted ten times or more. V gene TRBV5-6 combines with J gene TRBJ2-7; D might be TRBD1 (5 bases). V lost 0 bases to trimming and J lost 1 base, with 5 bases between them. The CDR3 has 13 residues. The germline V gene encodes CDR1 SGHDT and CDR2 YYEEEE. CDR3 sequence reads: CASSLGQSYEQYF. CDR3 sequence (DNA): TGTGCCAGCAGCTTGGGACAGTCCTACGAGCAGTACTTC. Full variable domain (rest looked up from reference TRBV5-6 and TRBJ2-7): DAGVTQSPTHLIKTRGQQVTLRCSPKSGHDTVSWYQQALGQGPQFIFQYYEEEERQRGNFPDRFSGHQFPNYSSELNVNALLLGDSALYLCASSLGQSYEQYFGPGTRLTVT.